Listed below are T cell receptor beta chains from one sample, sequenced in a study of cytomegalovirus exposure and HLA in healthy donors. Here immunoSEQ multiplex PCR was the method, and the copy in TCRdb shows in-frame clones only, minus some. The table shows over 150,000 clones, with around 79% occurring only once. The sample was PBMCs. These receptors originate from a male donor in good health and CMV-seropositive. Both conserved end residues are part of each CDR3. The D gene is left open where the match is weak. Clone size is given for some rows only: seen once, a few or many times, or a class if the clone is expanded.

TRBJ2-1,few,TRBD2,TRBV4-2,TGTGCCAGCAGCCAAGCTCTAGCGGGGGGGCAAAATGAGCAGTTCTTC,CASSQALAGGQNEQFF
TRBJ2-6,.,TRBD1,TRBV7-9,TGTGCCAGCAGCCAAGGGACAGGGAACTCTGGGGCCAACGTCCTGACTTTC,CASSQGTGNSGANVLTF
TRBJ2-1,.,TRBD2,TRBV9,TGTGCCAGCAGCTATCCCCGGGGGGGCGGGTACAATGAGCAGTTCTTC,CASSYPRGGGYNEQFF
TRBJ1-2,few,.,TRBV4-2,TGTGCCAGCAGCCAAGACAGTTCAACAGACTATGGCTACACCTTC,CASSQDSSTDYGYTF
TRBJ1-1,.,.,TRBV30,TGTGCCTGGAGGGGGGGATGGGGCCCCACTGAAGCTTTCTTT,CAWRGGWGPTEAFF
TRBJ2-1,.,TRBD2,TRBV9,TGTGCCAGCAGCGTTAGCGGGGGAGAGTTCGATGAGCAGTTCTTC,CASSVSGGEFDEQFF
TRBJ2-7,once,TRBD2,TRBV19,TGTGCCAGTAGTATAGGCGGGGGGCGCCACGAGCAGTACTTC,CASSIGGGRHEQYF
TRBJ2-7,.,TRBD1,TRBV5-1,TGCGCCAGCAGCTTGGACGGACAGGGTCCCTACGAGCAGTACTTC,CASSLDGQGPYEQYF
TRBJ1-6,.,.,TRBV9,TGTGCCAGCAGCGTAAGGAGCTATAATTCACCCCTCCACTTT,CASSVRSYNSPLHF
TRBJ2-7,once,TRBD2,TRBV4-1,TGCGCCAGCAGCCAAGATGGGAGGGGCACCTACGAGCAGTACTTC,CASSQDGRGTYEQYF
TRBJ1-5,.,TRBD1,TRBV5-6,TGTGCCAGCAGCTTGGCCGGGACAGGGGGCGGCCAGCCCCAGCATTTT,CASSLAGTGGGQPQHF
TRBJ1-4,.,.,TRBV11-2,TGTGCCAGCAGCCTGTCTAATGAAAAACTGTTTTTT,CASSLSNEKLFF
TRBJ2-7,.,TRBD1,TRBV5-6,TGTGCCAGCAGCCCGACAGGGGGAGCCTACGAGCAGTACTTC,CASSPTGGAYEQYF
TRBJ2-1,.,TRBD2,TRBV5-1,TGCGCCAGCAGCGAACGGACTAGCGGGGGGGCACATGAGCAGTTCTTC,CASSERTSGGAHEQFF
TRBJ2-1,.,.,TRBV4-1,TGCGCCAGCAGTCTAGGAGACAATGAGCAGTTCTTC,CASSLGDNEQFF
TRBJ1-2,.,.,TRBV6-5,TGTGCCAGCAGCTTCGGGGTGGGTTATGGCTACACCTTC,CASSFGVGYGYTF
TRBJ1-4,.,.,TRBV6-1,TGTGCCAGCATCTCGGAGGGGGGGGCCATCGGAAAACTGTTTTTT,CASISEGGAIGKLFF
TRBJ2-5,.,.,TRBV9,TGTGCCAGCAGCGGTGCAGGAGAGACCCAGTACTTC,CASSGAGETQYF
TRBJ1-2,.,TRBD1,TRBV7-2,TGTGCCAGCAGCGCCACGGGACAGAGATGGGGCTACACCTTC,CASSATGQRWGYTF
TRBJ2-7,.,.,TRBV2,TGTGCCAGCAGTCATTCCCCGGCGGGAACCTTCCACGAGCAGTACTTC,CASSHSPAGTFHEQYF
TRBJ1-5,.,.,TRBV5-5,TGTGCCAGCAGCTACCGGGACAACAATCAGCCCCAGCATTTT,CASSYRDNNQPQHF
TRBJ2-2,.,.,TRBV9,TGTGCCAGCAGCATAACAGGGATCGGGGAGCTGTTTTTT,CASSITGIGELFF
TRBJ1-1,many,.,TRBV21-1,TGTGCCAGCAGCCCACGGCGGTGCGGTGAAGCTTTCTTT,CASSPRRCGEAFF
TRBJ1-1,once,.,TRBV2,TGTGCCAGCAGGGGAGCGACTGAAGCTTTCTTT,CASRGATEAFF
TRBJ2-7,.,TRBD2,TRBV5-1,TGCGCCAGCAGGACTAGCGGGGGGGAGTCCTACGAGCAGTACTTC,CASRTSGGESYEQYF
TRBJ2-3,.,TRBD2,TRBV10-1,TGCGCCAGCAGTGAGGGCCGCAGGAGCGGGGGGGCTGGAGGTCCCACAGATACGCAGTATTTT,CASSEGRRSGGAGGPTDTQYF
TRBJ2-5,.,.,TRBV5-1,TGCGCCAGCAGCTTGATTCCGGAGACCCAGTACTTC,CASSLIPETQYF
TRBJ1-1,.,.,TRBV6-6,TGTGCCAGCACCCTCCACTTGAACACTGAAGCTTTCTTT,CASTLHLNTEAFF
TRBJ1-4,.,.,TRBV13,TGTGCCAGCAGATCTGAAACGGAGGAAAAACTGTTTTTT,CASRSETEEKLFF
TRBJ2-3,.,.,TRBV29-1,TGCAGCGTTGATGAGGATACGCAGTATTTT,CSVDEDTQYF
TRBJ1-2,.,.,TRBV6-5,TGTGCCAGCACAAAGGACACGAACTATGGCTACACCTTC,CASTKDTNYGYTF
TRBJ2-7,.,TRBD2,TRBV11-2,TGTGCCAGCAGTAACGGGGAGGGAGGCGAGCAGTACTTC,CASSNGEGGEQYF
TRBJ1-2,.,TRBD1,TRBV6-6,TGTGCCAGCAGCCGGCAGGGGGTTAACTATGGCTACACCTTC,CASSRQGVNYGYTF
TRBJ2-6,.,.,TRBV7-9,TGTGCCAGCAGCGAATTCCAGGGGGGCGTCCTGACTTTC,CASSEFQGGVLTF
TRBJ1-1,.,.,TRBV5-4,TGTGCCAGCAGTTATTGGGAGGGCACGAACACTGAAGCTTTCTTT,CASSYWEGTNTEAFF
TRBJ1-5,.,.,TRBV27,TGTGCCAGCAGTTTGGGCGTTTCCAATCAGCCCCAGCATTTT,CASSLGVSNQPQHF
TRBJ2-3,few,TRBD2,TRBV5-1,TGCGCCAGCTTCCTTGAGACTAGCGCAGATACGCAGTATTTT,CASFLETSADTQYF
TRBJ2-7,.,TRBD1,TRBV5-1,TGCGCCAGCAGCCCAGGGGGCGCCGGGTACGAGCAGTACTTC,CASSPGGAGYEQYF
TRBJ2-6,once,.,TRBV7-9,TGTGCCAGCAGCCGACGACAGGCTGGGGCCAACGTCCTGACTTTC,CASSRRQAGANVLTF
TRBJ1-1,.,.,TRBV5-6,TGTGCCAGCAGCCGCAGGACAGCTGAAGCTTTCTTT,CASSRRTAEAFF
TRBJ1-2,.,TRBD1,TRBV6-5,TGTGCCAGCAGTTTAGGGACAGGGAAGGGCTACACCTTC,CASSLGTGKGYTF
TRBJ1-1,.,TRBD1,TRBV4-1,TGCGCCAGCAGCCCCAGTCAACAGGGGAGCACTGAAGCTTTCTTT,CASSPSQQGSTEAFF
TRBJ1-6,.,TRBD1,TRBV18,TGTGCCAGCTCACCACAGGGGGCAGAGTCACCCCTCCACTTT,CASSPQGAESPLHF
TRBJ2-2,.,TRBD2,TRBV5-1,TGCGCCAGCAGCCATCATAGCGGGGGCCGGAACACCGGGGAGCTGTTTTTT,CASSHHSGGRNTGELFF
TRBJ2-7,few,TRBD1,TRBV4-1,TGCGCCAGCAGCCTACTCGGGACAGGAAACTACGAGCAGTACTTC,CASSLLGTGNYEQYF
TRBJ2-5,.,TRBD2,TRBV6-6,TGTGCCAGCAGTACCGGACTAGCGGGGTGGGAGACCCAGTACTTC,CASSTGLAGWETQYF
TRBJ2-1,.,.,TRBV6-5,TGTGCCAGCAGTTACGATGGCAGGGCCTACAATGAGCAGTTCTTC,CASSYDGRAYNEQFF